The 28 T cell receptor beta chains listed next were all sequenced from one sample in a study of shared clonotypes between healthy human individuals. Sequencing was performed with immunoSEQ multiplex PCR; in TCRdb, only in-frame clones are kept and a portion is missing. The sample gives 650,000 to 800,000 clones, approximately 77% of which show up once; 1.8% is in the top ten. The sequencing input was memory CD4+ T cells sorted from blood. Subset reported: CD45RA-negative fraction. The source of these receptors is a woman aged 25 to 45 in good health.

The chain joins TRBV28 to TRBJ2-1, with 10 bases fitting TRBD1. V lost 5 bases and J lost 4; bases outside the gene matches: 5. Germline CDR1 reads MDHEN; CDR2 reads SYDVKM. There are 15 residues in the CDR3. Written as DNA, the CDR3 is TGTGCCAGCAGTATACCGGGACAGGGGTACAATGAGCAGTTCTTC. Encoded protein: CASSIPGQGYNEQFF.

The rearrangement joins TRBV25-1 to TRBJ1-4; D remains unclear. CDR1 is MGHDK, CDR2 SYGVNS, per germline. The ends were cut back, 4 bases at V and 8 bases at J, with 11 bases in the middle. This CDR3 has 13 amino acids. The DNA of the CDR3 is TGTGCCAGCAGTGGAGAGGGCGGGGAAAAACTGTTTTTT. This sequence encodes CASSGEGGEKLFF.

CDR3 in DNA: TGTGCCAGCAGCTTTAGGGGGGATGGAAACACCATATATTTT. Translating it yields CASSFRGDGNTIYF. V gene TRBV7-9 combines with J gene TRBJ1-3, with D tentatively TRBD1 (6 bases). The CDR3 contains 14 residues. Germline V gene sequence: CDR1 SEHNR, CDR2 FQNEAQ (reference sequence). Trimming shortened V by 3 bases and J by 3 bases, and 9 bases separated the two germline ends.

The chain is built from TRBV2 and TRBJ2-7; TRBD1 is a possible D gene (6 bases). V was shortened by 8 bases and J by 3 bases, with 14 bases between the two germline ends. Germline V gene sequence: CDR1 SNHLY, CDR2 FYNNEI. This CDR3 comprises 13 residues. Written as DNA, the CDR3 is TGTGCCAGCTCAACAGGGAACAACTACGAGCAGTACTTC. It encodes CASSTGNNYEQYF.

The CDR3 region has the DNA TGTGCCAGCAGCTTATCAAGCTCCTATAATTCACCCCTCCACTTT. This gives the protein CASSLSSSYNSPLHF. This chain links TRBV11-2 with TRBJ1-6, with D uncertain. Between the trimmed V and J ends, which lost 2 bases and 0 bases, there was a span of 5 bases. Germline V gene lookup returns CDR1 SGHAT and CDR2 FQNNGV. The CDR3 sequence is 15 residues long.

The rearrangement uses TRBV27 and TRBJ1-2, with TRBD1 identical over 9 bases. The CDR3 extends over 14 amino acids. Germline V lookup: CDR1 MNHEY, CDR2 SMNVEV (reference sequence). J lost 7 bases, V lost 6 bases, and 9 bases had no gene match. CDR3 residues: CASSPWTGDPGYTF. The CDR3 DNA follows: TGTGCCAGCAGCCCCTGGACAGGGGATCCTGGCTACACCTTC.

J is TRBJ1-2 and V is TRBV28; TRBD1 might be the D (5 bases). Germline CDR1 is MDHEN and CDR2 is SYDVKM. Trimming removed 9 bases at V and 6 bases at J, with 17 bases between. This CDR3 has 13 amino acids. CDR3 in amino acids: CASFIPGGNGYTF. For the CDR3, the DNA is TGTGCCAGTTTCATCCCGGGGGGTAATGGCTACACCTTC.

This clone came up many times. The V call is TRBV19, the J call TRBJ2-2, with D tentatively TRBD1 (6 bases). The V end lost 7 bases, the J end lost 0 bases, and 15 bases lay between the germline ends. The CDR3 consists of 16 residues. CDR1 LNHDA and CDR2 SQIVND come from the germline V gene (reference sequence). The CDR3 DNA follows: TGTGCCAGTACAGACAGGAGAAACGCGAACACCGGGGAGCTGTTTTTT. It translates to CASTDRRNANTGELFF.

J is TRBJ2-5 and V is TRBV21-1. TRBV21-1 is a listed pseudogene. The CDR3 is 13 amino acids. CDR3 in amino acids: CASSKHGQETQYF. The CDR3, as DNA: TGTGCCAGCAGCAAACACGGGCAGGAGACCCAGTACTTC.

This clone was counted once. The chain is built from TRBV4-1 and TRBJ2-5, with TRBD2 matching 11 bases. The germline CDR1 and CDR2 sequences are MGHRA and YSYEKL. The CDR3 has 17 amino acids. J gave up 2 bases and V 1 base, and 6 bases lay outside the gene matches. The CDR3: CASSQVLAGVLQETQYF. CDR3 in DNA: TGCGCCAGCAGCCAAGTACTAGCGGGAGTACTTCAAGAGACCCAGTACTTC.

This chain joins TRBV28 and TRBJ2-2, with TRBD2 matching 10 bases. Trimming removed 2 bases from V and 6 bases from J; junction bases left unmatched: 3. Germline V gene lookup returns CDR1 MDHEN and CDR2 SYDVKM. The CDR3 is 15 amino acids. The CDR3 DNA sequence: TGTGCCAGCAGTTTAGGGCTAGCGGGAGCCGGGGAGCTGTTTTTT. This encodes CASSLGLAGAGELFF.

This sequence joins TRBV28 and TRBJ2-3; D is perhaps TRBD2 (6 bases). CDR1 and CDR2 from the germline V gene are MDHEN and SYDVKM. Trimming took 4 bases from V and 8 from J, leaving 13 bases between them. The CDR3 extends over 13 amino acids. In nucleotides, the CDR3 is TGTGCCAGCAGTTCCCCCCAGGGAGGTACGCAGTATTTT. This encodes CASSSPQGGTQYF.

The chain recombines TRBV10-2 with TRBJ1-2, with a possible D match to TRBD1 (5 bases). The CDR3 contains 13 residues. Trimming stripped 3 bases from V and 3 bases from J, with 8 bases between. CDR1 and CDR2 (germline): WSHSY, SAAADI. The CDR3: CASSESRDYGYTF. The CDR3 coding sequence is TGCGCCAGCAGTGAATCCAGGGACTATGGCTACACCTTC.

V is TRBV30 and J is TRBJ1-2; 9 positions match TRBD1. CDR3 size: 15 residues. Losses at the gene ends were 2 bases for V and 2 bases for J; bases not matched to a gene: 6. CDR1 GTSNPN and CDR2 SVGIG come from the germline V gene (reference sequence). The CDR3, as DNA: TGTGCCTGGAGTATCGGGACAGGGCCCAACTATGGCTACACCTTC. It is translated as CAWSIGTGPNYGYTF.

The chain is built from TRBV25-1 and TRBJ2-2; D gene uncertain. Germline V lookup: CDR1 MGHDK, CDR2 SYGVNS. The CDR3 runs 12 residues. Trimming removed 3 bases from V and 12 bases from J, with 11 bases in between. The CDR3 sequence is CASSDKSGKLFF. The CDR3 coding sequence is TGTGCCAGCAGTGATAAGTCCGGAAAGCTGTTTTTT. Supplemented by reference TRBV25-1 and TRBJ2-2, the full variable domain reads EADIYQTPRYLVIGTGKKITLECSQTMGHDKMYWYQQDPGMELHLIHYSYGVNSTEKGDLSSESTVSRIRTEHFPLTLESARPSHTSQYLCASSDKSGKLFFGEGSRLTVL.

This clone was recorded a few times. The CDR3 protein is CASSEVFWDLPGNTIYF. CDR3 sequence (DNA): TGTGCCAGCAGTGAAGTGTTCTGGGACCTGCCTGGAAACACCATATATTTT. The rearrangement joins TRBV6-1 to TRBJ1-3; TRBD1 is a possible D gene (5 bases). Deletions cut 1 base from V and 2 bases from J, with 15 bases between. The CDR3 contains 17 residues. Germline-derived CDR1 and CDR2 are MNHNS and SASEGT.

The J gene is TRBJ1-4, the V gene TRBV18; 7 nucleotides match TRBD1. Germline V CDR1 and CDR2: KGHSH, LQKENI. The J segment lost 0 bases and the V segment lost 8 bases, leaving 6 bases of the junction unmatched. CDR3 length: 15 residues. CDR3 DNA sequence: TGTGCCAGCCGGCGACAGGGTGCAACTAATGAAAAACTGTTTTTT. Its translation is CASRRQGATNEKLFF.

Concerning this clone: A read error may account for a junction end that differs from germline. J is TRBJ2-1 and V is TRBV7-2, with D uncertain. Germline loops: CDR1 SGHTA, CDR2 FQGNSA. The CDR3 consists of 16 residues. Here the CDR3 reads CASSVASFPGNNEQFF. The CDR3 DNA reads TGTGCCAGCAGCGTAGCTAGTTTTCCTGGAAACAATGAGCAGTTCTTC. Looking up the rest from reference TRBV7-2 and TRBJ2-1 gives the full variable domain: GAGVSQSPSNKVTEKGKDVELRCDPISGHTALYWYRQSLGQGLEFLIYFQGNSAPDKSGLPSDRFSAERTGGSVSTLTIQRTQQEDSAVYLCASSVASFPGNNEQFFGPGTRLTVL.

The CDR3 DNA reads TGTGCCAGCAAGGGCAGTAGACAAGAGACCCAGTACTTC. Its protein is CASKGSRQETQYF. This sequence joins TRBV2 and TRBJ2-5, with D unresolved. In germline, CDR1 is SNHLY, CDR2 FYNNEI. The germline V and J ends were trimmed by 7 bases and 2 bases, with 11 bases remaining between them. CDR3 length: 13 residues.

The chain combines TRBV4-1 with TRBJ1-1, with D unclear. CDR3 length: 15 amino acids. V was trimmed by 1 base and J by 4 bases, leaving 13 bases between them. In germline, CDR1 is MGHRA, CDR2 YSYEKL. Here the CDR3 reads CASSQGWWGGTEAFF. CDR3 bases: TGCGCCAGCAGCCAAGGGTGGTGGGGAGGCACTGAAGCTTTCTTT.

The chain combines TRBV5-1 with TRBJ2-1; the D gene could be TRBD1 or TRBD2 (6 bases each). There are 16 residues in the CDR3. Germline lookup yields CDR1 SGHRS and CDR2 YFSETQ. Trimming stripped 1 base from V and 7 bases from J, with 18 bases between. CDR3 region: CASSLQLQGGWNEQFF. CDR3 bases: TGCGCCAGCAGCTTGCAGTTACAGGGAGGATGGAATGAGCAGTTCTTC.

The chain joins TRBV5-4 to TRBJ2-5, with a weak D call TRBD2 (6 bases). Deletions cut 4 bases from V and 2 bases from J, with 12 bases between. The V gene's germline CDR1 is SGHNT and CDR2 YYREEE (reference sequence). The CDR3 runs to 14 residues. Here the CDR3 DNA reads TGTGCCAGCAGCCCGGGACGGGGGCAAGAGACCCAGTACTTC. Its translation is CASSPGRGQETQYF.

V usage is TRBV7-9 and J usage is TRBJ2-3, with TRBD2 matching over 7 bases. Germline V gene lookup returns CDR1 SEHNR and CDR2 FQNEAQ (reference sequence). The junction had 4 bases not matched to a gene; V was cut back by 1 base and J by 6 bases. The CDR3 runs 14 residues. CDR3 sequence reads: CASSLGQGGDTQYF. The CDR3 DNA is TGTGCCAGCAGCTTAGGTCAGGGAGGGGATACGCAGTATTTT.

V usage is TRBV6-1 and J usage is TRBJ2-3; D is undetermined. Trimming shortened V by 6 bases and J by 5 bases, and 18 bases separated the two germline ends. The CDR3 is made up of 15 amino acids. Germline V lookup: CDR1 MNHNS, CDR2 SASEGT. The CDR3 loop is CASSPRPVRGDTQYF. Here the CDR3 DNA reads TGTGCCAGCAGCCCCAGGCCGGTTCGTGGAGATACGCAGTATTTT.

This chain uses TRBV28 with TRBJ2-1, with 10 positions matching TRBD2. The germline V gene encodes CDR1 MDHEN and CDR2 SYDVKM. Trimming removed 2 bases from V and 4 bases from J; junction bases left unmatched: 5. This CDR3 contains 16 residues. The CDR3 nucleotides are TGTGCCAGCAGTTTAATCACTAGCGGGACTTACAATGAGCAGTTCTTC. Its protein is CASSLITSGTYNEQFF. The whole variable domain, remainder taken from reference TRBV28 and TRBJ2-1, is DVKVTQSSRYLVKRTGEKVFLECVQDMDHENMFWYRQDPGLGLRLIYFSYDVKMKEKGDIPEGYSVSREKKERFSLILESASTNQTSMYLCASSLITSGTYNEQFFGPGTRLTVL.

The table lists this clone with a few counts. V and J are TRBV11-2 and TRBJ2-1; D unclear. CDR1 SGHAT and CDR2 FQNNGV come from the germline V gene. The CDR3 has 13 residues. V was pared by 7 bases and J by 3 bases, with 10 bases between. CDR3 sequence: CASTPSDYNEQFF. In DNA form, the CDR3 reads TGTGCCAGCACGCCTAGTGACTACAATGAGCAGTTCTTC.

V usage is TRBV5-4 and J usage is TRBJ2-7; 11 bases align to TRBD2. Germline trimming cut 0 bases from V and 1 base from J; bases unmatched to any gene: 9. Germline CDR1 SGHNT, CDR2 YYREEE (reference sequence). The CDR3 consists of 18 residues. Written as DNA, the CDR3 is TGTGCCAGCAGCTTGGCCCCTTGGGGACTAGCGGCATCCTACGAGCAGTACTTC. Protein sequence: CASSLAPWGLAASYEQYF.

This chain connects TRBV2 to TRBJ2-3; 12 bases agree with TRBD2. Unmatched junction bases numbered 7, after V lost 6 bases and J lost 6 bases. Per the germline V gene, CDR1 is SNHLY and CDR2 is FYNNEI. CDR3 length equals 15 residues. CDR3 DNA sequence: TGTGCCAGCAGCGTACTAGCGGGAGGAGGGGATACGCAGTATTTT. Translating it yields CASSVLAGGGDTQYF.